This is a list of T cell receptor beta chains from one sample in a study of T cells expressing NK-cell markers. After re-calling the 5' RACE reads, TCRdb lists one entry per CDR3 protein, DNA absent. The sample totals 120,000 to 150,000 distinct CDR3 sequences; its top ten clones hold around 12%. Sequencing was carried out using blood T cells: a sorted CD56 or NKG2C T cell subset, CD4+ or CD8+ T cells, or bulk PBMC T cells (not recorded which). The source is a man between 18 and 29 years old in good health. Each CDR3 is given with its conserved first and last residue.

CDR3 length: 13; J gene: TRBJ2-5; V gene: TRBV12-3/TRBV12-4; CDR3 protein: CASRPDWEETQYF
CDR3 length: 16; J gene: TRBJ2-4; V gene: TRBV19; CDR3 protein: CASSTRTSSNPNIQYF
CDR3 length: 14; J gene: TRBJ1-5; V gene: TRBV19; CDR3 protein: CASSAPTGNQPQHF
CDR3 length: 13; J gene: TRBJ2-7; V gene: TRBV2; CDR3 protein: CASSDRVSYEQYF
CDR3 length: 14; J gene: TRBJ2-3; V gene: TRBV19; CDR3 protein: CASSMDISTDTQYF
CDR3 length: 16; J gene: TRBJ2-3; V gene: TRBV20-1; CDR3 protein: CSAGAPGQASTDTQYF
CDR3 length: 14; J gene: TRBJ2-3; V gene: TRBV10-3; CDR3 protein: CAINEREGSYTQYF
CDR3 length: 16; J gene: TRBJ2-3; V gene: TRBV5-1; CDR3 protein: CASSMTGGSGTDTQYF
CDR3 length: 13; J gene: TRBJ2-1; V gene: TRBV24-1; CDR3 protein: CATRGLAGDEQFF
CDR3 length: 13; J gene: TRBJ2-5; V gene: TRBV12-3/TRBV12-4; CDR3 protein: CASKDLYQETQYF
CDR3 length: 15; J gene: TRBJ1-2; V gene: TRBV14; CDR3 protein: CASSPGTALWDGYTF
CDR3 length: 14; J gene: TRBJ2-5; V gene: TRBV20-1; CDR3 protein: CSARDNTALPTQYF
CDR3 length: 13; J gene: TRBJ1-6; V gene: TRBV4-3; CDR3 protein: CASSQGNNSPLHF
CDR3 length: 13; J gene: TRBJ2-7; V gene: TRBV27; CDR3 protein: CASSEGTAYEQYF
CDR3 length: 15; J gene: TRBJ1-2; V gene: TRBV6-1; CDR3 protein: CASSQGQGGFYGYTF